Reported below is one TCR beta chain. What it binds is unknown. This sample also contains other DNA sequences that code for the same CDR3. This entry comes from a study of beta chain features in type 1 diabetes. About the research overall: Healthy donors and patients had similar age, gender and cell yields. Sorted cell examination encompassed roughly 110,000,000 cells across all samples.

The CDR3 runs 15 residues. Trimming took 5 bases from V and 2 from J; bases not matched to a gene: 8. Germline V gene data show CDR1 as MNHNY and CDR2 as SVGAGI (reference sequence). Whole-study findings and limits: Fewer junction insertions and more nucleotide deletions appeared in type 1 diabetes patients.

Reverse transcription of all isolated RNA meant that expressed TCRB transcripts were sequenced. The data were produced by immunoSEQ multiplex PCR, yet TCRdb's version contains in-frame clones alone and is incomplete. The repertoire holds some 220,000 clones, with around 9.9% as singletons. The sequence came from a man younger than 30 in good health. The sample comprised central memory CD4+ T cells from blood. This sequence joins TRBV6-6 and TRBJ2-7, with 8 bases aligning to TRBD2. The CDR3 region is CASSSSGTGPYEQYF. DNA for the CDR3: TGTGCCAGCAGTAGTAGCGGGACCGGTCCCTACGAGCAGTACTTC.